This TCR beta chain was captured by sequencing in a study of blood T cell repertoires in COVID-19. Study information: Specimens from acute and convalescent COVID-19 originated in the United States, Italy and Spain. From T cells, B-cell-depleted T cells, or PBMCs came the material, which was cDNA or gDNA.

Original analysis: Amplified reference gene primers provided the basis for estimating nucleated cell counts. The table came from immunoSEQ multiplex PCR; TCRdb's copy has only in-frame clones and leaves some out. Clone size and V and J calls were adopted from that table, with D and trimming inferred from the DNA. This table has a few hundred thousand clones, roughly 84% appearing once. Germline V lookup: CDR1 MNHEY, CDR2 SMNVEV (reference sequence). The CDR3 covers 13 residues. V was pared by 5 bases and J by 11 bases, with 10 bases of the junction left unmatched. The chain links TRBV27 to TRBJ1-1, with 8 positions matching TRBD1. This clonotype was obtained from a woman aged 40 to 55 who had recovered from COVID-19. Source material: peripheral blood. Here the CDR3 DNA reads TGTGCCAGCAGTACCCGGACAGGGATCAGCGCTTTCTTT. Amino acid sequence: CASSTRTGISAFF.